One and the same sample provided the 20 T cell receptor beta chains below, sequenced in a study of Ad26.COV2.S vaccination and SARS-CoV-2 variants. Clones were sequenced by immunoSEQ multiplex PCR, and TCRdb holds only the in-frame ones, with some missing. The sample contains around 450,000 clones, nearly 90% of which appear only once. Indicated treatment: over 15 received Ad26.COV2.S at low or high dose, single or two shots; a few received placebo; per-sample allocation not given. Sampling occurred on day 63 after the first vaccine or placebo injection. The sequenced sample was peripheral blood, obtained in a trial of Ad26.COV2.S vaccine versus placebo. Source of these receptors: a person aged 18-60 years who received the Ad26.COV2.S COVID-19 vaccine or a placebo.

The chain recombines TRBV13 with TRBJ2-1; 9 bases agree with TRBD1. The CDR3 loop spans 15 amino acids. The junction had 6 bases not matched to a gene; V was cut back by 5 bases and J by 4 bases. Germline lookup yields CDR1 PRHDT and CDR2 FYEKMQ (reference sequence). Here the CDR3 DNA reads TGTGCCAGCAGCGCAACAGGGGGCGTTTACAATGAGCAGTTCTTC. This sequence encodes CASSATGGVYNEQFF.

This chain links TRBV6-5 with TRBJ2-7, with D uncertain. Germline loops: CDR1 MNHEY, CDR2 SVGAGI. V lost 6 bases, J lost 3 bases, and 12 bases lay in between. The CDR3 is 13 residues long. The CDR3 here is CASRSTDHYEQYV. The CDR3 DNA is TGTGCCAGCAGAAGTACAGACCACTACGAGCAGTACGTC.

This chain links TRBV9 with TRBJ1-5; D call uncertain. The germline V gene encodes CDR1 SGDLS and CDR2 YYNGEE. There are 14 residues in the CDR3. V gave up 3 bases and J gave up 0 bases, with 7 bases separating them. This CDR3 is CASSAGYSNQPQHF. In DNA, the CDR3 is TGTGCCAGCAGCGCAGGATATAGCAATCAGCCCCAGCATTTT. Full variable domain (remainder filled in from reference TRBV9 and TRBJ1-5): DSGVTQTPKHLITATGQRVTLRCSPRSGDLSVYWYQQSLDQGLQFLIQYYNGEERAKGNILERFSAQQFPDLHSELNLSSLELGDSALYFCASSAGYSNQPQHFGDGTRLSIL.

This chain connects TRBV18 to TRBJ2-7; 9 bases line up with TRBD2. Looked up from germline, CDR1 is KGHSH and CDR2 is LQKENI. V shed 3 bases and J 5 bases; nucleotides not matched to a gene: 20. The CDR3 has 19 residues. Written as DNA, the CDR3 is TGTGCCAGCTCACCTATTCCCCCCTCTCGCGGGGGGGGATTAAACGAGCAGTACTTC. Translating gives CASSPIPPSRGGGLNEQYF.

The chain recombines TRBV18 with TRBJ1-5; 7 bases line up with TRBD1. Germline V gene lookup returns CDR1 KGHSH and CDR2 LQKENI. The CDR3 totals 14 residues. V trimming: 3 bases; J trimming: 9 bases; junction bases outside the gene matches: 8. The CDR3 here is CASSPETRGRPQHF. CDR3 sequence (DNA): TGTGCCAGCTCACCCGAGACCAGGGGGAGGCCCCAGCATTTT.

The CDR3 reads CASSTGANYEQYV. The CDR3 DNA sequence: TGTGCCAGCAGTACAGGGGCCAACTACGAGCAGTACGTC. The chain uses TRBV27 and TRBJ2-7; 7 nucleotides agree with TRBD1. CDR3 length: 13 residues. V shed 5 bases, J shed 3 bases, and the junction held 4 bases outside the gene matches. CDR1 and CDR2 (germline): MNHEY, SMNVEV (reference sequence).

Concerning this clone itself: Additional DNA sequences in this sample encode the identical CDR3. The gene calls are TRBV5-4 and TRBJ1-3; D call uncertain. V lost 0 bases and J lost 3, with 7 bases in between. This CDR3 region has 14 residues. The germline gives CDR1 SGHNT, CDR2 YYREEE (reference sequence). This CDR3 reads CASSLGGSGNTIYF. The CDR3 DNA follows: TGTGCCAGCAGCTTGGGCGGGAGTGGAAACACCATATATTTT.

CDR3 in DNA: TGTGCCAGCAGTGAACAGTGGAACACTGAAGCTTTCTTT. Its translation is CASSEQWNTEAFF. J is TRBJ1-1 and V is TRBV6-1; D not certain. The germline V and J ends were trimmed by 2 bases and 1 base, with 5 bases remaining between them. The CDR3 covers 13 residues. From germline, CDR1 is MNHNS and CDR2 SASEGT.

This clone has more than one count but fewer than ten. This chain links TRBV19 with TRBJ1-4; 7 bases match TRBD1. Trimming removed 4 bases from V and 6 bases from J; junction bases left unmatched: 5. CDR3 size: 14 residues. Germline loops: CDR1 LNHDA, CDR2 SQIVND (reference sequence). This CDR3 is CASSTQGFDEKLFF. The CDR3 DNA sequence: TGTGCCAGTAGTACACAGGGGTTCGATGAAAAACTGTTTTTT.

This sequence joins TRBV9 and TRBJ2-5; D tentatively reads TRBD1 or TRBD2 (5 bases each). CDR1 is SGDLS and CDR2 is YYNGEE in the germline V gene. This CDR3 spans 14 amino acids. Trimming removed 0 bases from V and 4 bases from J, with 10 bases in between. The CDR3 loop reads CASSVDSGRETQYF. CDR3 coding DNA: TGTGCCAGCAGCGTAGATTCAGGGAGAGAGACCCAGTACTTC. Based on the CDR3 plus reference TRBV9 and TRBJ2-5, the full variable domain is DSGVTQTPKHLITATGQRVTLRCSPRSGDLSVYWYQQSLDQGLQFLIQYYNGEERAKGNILERFSAQQFPDLHSELNLSSLELGDSALYFCASSVDSGRETQYFGPGTRLLVL.

This chain uses TRBV6-5 with TRBJ2-7, with 7 bases lining up with TRBD2. V shed 0 bases and J 4 bases; nucleotides not matched to a gene: 3. The CDR3 extends over 14 amino acids. Germline V gives CDR1 MNHEY, CDR2 SVGAGI. The CDR3 DNA reads TGTGCCAGCAGTTACTCGGGAGGGCAGTACGAGCAGTACTTC. Its protein product is CASSYSGGQYEQYF.

CDR3 protein: CASSFGRLIKGEKLFF. For the CDR3, the DNA is TGCGCCAGCAGCTTCGGCAGGCTAATTAAGGGTGAAAAACTGTTTTTT. The genes are TRBV5-1 and TRBJ1-4, with D uncertain. The CDR3 has 16 amino acids. Germline CDR1 SGHRS, CDR2 YFSETQ. Trimming cost V 2 bases and J 7 bases, with 18 bases left between them.

This chain uses TRBV7-2 with TRBJ2-7; 7 positions match TRBD1. CDR1 is SGHTA and CDR2 is FQGNSA in the germline V gene. This CDR3 spans 12 amino acids. The trim removed 4 bases at V and 8 bases at J, leaving 5 bases unmatched. CDR3 sequence: CASSSETGQQYF. The CDR3 nucleotides read TGTGCCAGCAGCTCCGAGACAGGGCAGCAGTACTTC.

The chain is built from TRBV5-8 and TRBJ2-5; 7 bases agree with TRBD1. There are 16 residues in the CDR3. The trim removed 2 bases at V and 3 bases at J, leaving 10 bases unmatched. Per the germline V gene, CDR1 is SGHTS and CDR2 is YDEGEE. The CDR3 spells CASSFFWDSRKETQYF. The CDR3 DNA follows: TGTGCCAGCAGCTTTTTTTGGGACAGTAGAAAAGAGACCCAGTACTTC.

CDR3 sequence (DNA): TGTGCCAGTAGTATAGAGGACTCCTCCTGGGCCGGGGAGCTGTTTTTT. Translation gives CASSIEDSSWAGELFF. J is TRBJ2-2 and V is TRBV19; maybe TRBD2 (5 bases). Germline CDR1 is LNHDA and CDR2 is SQIVND (reference sequence). V was shortened by 0 bases and J by 6 bases, with 14 bases between the two germline ends. The CDR3 runs 16 residues.

The chain combines TRBV4-2 with TRBJ2-7; D not certain. This CDR3 is 14 amino acids long. Germline values: CDR1 LGHNA, CDR2 YNFKEQ. The V end was cut by 1 base, the J end by 5 bases, with 12 bases between. The DNA for the CDR3 is TGTGCCAGCAGCCAAGCAGATTGGACGGACGAGCAGTACTTC. Protein product: CASSQADWTDEQYF.

The chain is built from TRBV18 and TRBJ1-2; D is possibly TRBD1 (5 bases). V dropped 4 bases and J dropped 3 bases, with 15 bases sitting between them. Germline CDR1 is KGHSH and CDR2 is LQKENI. The CDR3 is 15 amino acids. CDR3 amino acids: CASSLRAGRDYGYTF. The CDR3 region has the DNA TGTGCCAGCTCACTCAGGGCCGGACGAGACTATGGCTACACCTTC.

V gene TRBV19 combines with J gene TRBJ1-4, with unresolved D. The CDR3 contains 17 residues. The V end was cut by 3 bases, the J end by 0 bases, with 14 bases between. Per germline, CDR1 LNHDA and CDR2 SQIVND (reference sequence). CDR3 in DNA: TGTGCCAGTAGTATCGGTAGATACAAACCAACTAATGAAAAACTGTTTTTT. Protein sequence: CASSIGRYKPTNEKLFF.

This clone turned up a few times. The genes are TRBV18 and TRBJ1-6; D gene uncertain. Germline loops: CDR1 KGHSH, CDR2 LQKENI. The CDR3 spans 19 residues. V lost 3 bases and J lost 0, with 18 bases in between. CDR3 DNA sequence: TGTGCCAGCTCACCGAGATCAGCGACGGGTAACTCCTATAATTCACCCCTCCACTTT. Protein product: CASSPRSATGNSYNSPLHF.

This chain links TRBV7-8 with TRBJ1-3; no clear D. CDR1 is SGHVS and CDR2 is FQNEAQ in the germline V gene. CDR3 size: 13 residues. The V and J ends lost 5 bases and 4 bases respectively, with 9 bases between them. The CDR3 bases are TGTGCCAGCAGCCGCGGTGTAGGAAACACCATATATTTT. Amino acids: CASSRGVGNTIYF.